Listed below are T cell receptor beta chains from one sample, sequenced in a study of T-cell memory formation after mild COVID-19. TCRdb used MiXCR to reprocess the 5' RACE reads, holding one entry per CDR3 protein. In the table there are about 340,000 distinct CDR3 sequences, about an eighth of which are singletons. The sequencing input was PBMCs or a T cell subset sorted from them (not recorded which). Every receptor here comes from a man aged 18 to 29 who had mild COVID-19 (a few samples of this study predate the infection). Cell type and time point are not known. CDR3s include the opening cysteine and the closing phenylalanine or tryptophan. D genes are given only for firm matches. Clone size is given for some rows only: seen once, a few or many times, or a class if the clone is expanded.

size: .; V: TRBV6-6; J: TRBJ2-1; D: TRBD2; CDR3: CASNLRGAYNEQFF; DNA: TGTGCCAGCAACCTACGGGGGGCCTACAATGAGCAGTTCTTC
size: many; V: TRBV20-1; J: TRBJ1-1; D: .; CDR3: CSARDRAEAFF; DNA: TGCAGTGCTAGAGATCGGGCAGAAGCTTTCTTT
size: many; V: TRBV19; J: TRBJ2-7; D: TRBD1; CDR3: CASSATGAYEQYF; DNA: TGTGCCAGTAGTGCGACAGGGGCCTACGAGCAGTACTTC
size: many; V: TRBV5-1; J: TRBJ2-7; D: .; CDR3: CASSWTMGGSSYEQYF; DNA: TGCGCCAGCAGCTGGACCATGGGGGGATCCTCCTACGAGCAGTACTTC
size: many; V: TRBV10-2; J: TRBJ2-7; D: TRBD1; CDR3: CASSVTGEGEQYF; DNA: TGCGCCAGCAGCGTAACAGGGGAAGGTGAGCAGTACTTC
size: .; V: TRBV7-2; J: TRBJ1-3; D: .; CDR3: CASSLGFAGNTIYF; DNA: TGTGCCAGCAGCTTAGGGTTTGCTGGAAACACCATATATTTT
size: many; V: TRBV4-3; J: TRBJ1-5; D: TRBD1; CDR3: CASSHPGTGGCNQPQHF; DNA: TGCGCCAGCAGCCACCCCGGGACAGGGGGTTGTAATCAGCCCCAGCATTTT
size: many; V: TRBV2; J: TRBJ1-2; D: .; CDR3: CASSEAPANYGYTF; DNA: TGTGCCAGCAGTGAAGCCCCAGCTAACTATGGCTACACCTTC
size: .; V: TRBV7-2; J: TRBJ1-1; D: TRBD1; CDR3: CASRTPGQVGTEAFF; DNA: TGTGCCAGCAGAACTCCGGGACAGGTGGGCACTGAAGCTTTCTTT
size: many; V: TRBV20-1; J: TRBJ1-5; D: .; CDR3: CSARDGPGSQPQHF; DNA: TGCAGTGCTAGAGATGGGCCCGGGAGTCAGCCCCAGCATTTT
size: .; V: TRBV3-1; J: TRBJ2-5; D: .; CDR3: CASSTRTAGKYQETQYF; DNA: TGTGCCAGTTCCACTCGGACGGCGGGGAAGTACCAAGAGACCCAGTACTTC
size: many; V: TRBV5-1; J: TRBJ2-2; D: .; CDR3: CASSPGTTNTGELFF; DNA: TGCGCCAGCAGCCCCGGGACAACGAACACCGGGGAGCTGTTTTTT
size: .; V: TRBV5-4; J: TRBJ2-1; D: TRBD2; CDR3: CASSAAGGDEQFF; DNA: TGTGCCAGCAGCGCAGCGGGGGGAGATGAGCAGTTCTTC
size: .; V: TRBV12-3/TRBV12-4; J: TRBJ1-2; D: TRBD1; CDR3: CASSQDRDANYGYTF; DNA: TGTGCCAGCAGTCAGGACAGGGACGCTAACTATGGCTACACCTTC
size: .; V: TRBV10-3; J: TRBJ2-5; D: TRBD2; CDR3: CAISDPLGAGGQETQYF; DNA: TGTGCCATCAGTGACCCCCTCGGGGCGGGGGGACAAGAGACCCAGTACTTC
size: .; V: TRBV12-3/TRBV12-4; J: TRBJ2-2; D: .; CDR3: CASSFYGELFF; DNA: TGTGCCAGCAGTTTTTACGGGGAGCTGTTTTTT
size: .; V: TRBV20-1; J: TRBJ2-3; D: TRBD2; CDR3: CSARPRASGFTDTQYF; DNA: TGCAGTGCTAGACCTCGGGCTAGCGGGTTCACAGATACGCAGTATTTT
size: .; V: TRBV5-6; J: TRBJ1-1; D: .; CDR3: CASTTGGGTEAFF; DNA: TGTGCCAGCACCACGGGGGGGGGCACTGAAGCTTTCTTT
size: .; V: TRBV2; J: TRBJ2-2; D: .; CDR3: CASSELAAGELFF; DNA: TGTGCCAGCAGTGAACTCGCCGCCGGGGAGCTGTTTTTT
size: many; V: TRBV3-1; J: TRBJ1-1; D: .; CDR3: CASSQARGDTEAFF; DNA: TGTGCCAGCAGCCAAGCACGTGGTGACACTGAAGCTTTCTTT
size: .; V: TRBV2; J: TRBJ2-3; D: .; CDR3: CASNRDRGTDTQYF; DNA: TGTGCCAGCAACAGGGACCGGGGGACAGATACGCAGTATTTT
size: few; V: TRBV5-4; J: TRBJ1-1; D: TRBD1; CDR3: CASSLNRGYPEAFF; DNA: TGTGCCAGCAGCCTCAACAGGGGTTACCCTGAAGCTTTCTTT
size: .; V: TRBV4-3; J: TRBJ2-3; D: .; CDR3: CASSQGARADTQYF; DNA: TGCGCCAGCAGCCAAGGGGCCAGGGCAGATACGCAGTATTTT
size: .; V: TRBV6-6; J: TRBJ2-1; D: .; CDR3: CASSYDRSTYNEQFF; DNA: TGTGCCAGCAGTTACGATCGCTCCACGTACAATGAGCAGTTCTTC
size: many; V: TRBV5-1; J: TRBJ1-4; D: .; CDR3: CASSLPDPTNEKLFF; DNA: TGCGCCAGCAGCTTGCCGGATCCAACTAATGAAAAACTGTTTTTT
size: many; V: TRBV5-1; J: TRBJ1-6; D: .; CDR3: CASRTDGYSPLHF; DNA: TGCGCCAGCAGAACGGACGGATATTCACCCCTCCACTTT
size: many; V: TRBV24-1; J: TRBJ2-7; D: TRBD1; CDR3: CATSDFDLRDRGFYEQYF; DNA: TGTGCCACCAGTGATTTTGACCTTCGGGACAGGGGGTTCTACGAGCAGTACTTC
size: .; V: TRBV12-3/TRBV12-4; J: TRBJ2-7; D: .; CDR3: CASTSGRASSYEQYF; DNA: TGTGCCAGCACCAGTGGACGGGCGAGCTCCTACGAGCAGTACTTC
size: few; V: TRBV7-3; J: TRBJ2-3; D: .; CDR3: CASSLAGGGAGTDTQYF; DNA: TGTGCCAGCAGCCTGGCCGGTGGGGGGGCTGGCACAGATACGCAGTATTTT
size: few; V: TRBV5-1; J: TRBJ1-1; D: TRBD1; CDR3: CASSSGQIMNTEAFF; DNA: TGCGCCAGCAGCTCGGGACAGATCATGAACACTGAAGCTTTCTTT
size: few; V: TRBV7-2; J: TRBJ2-3; D: TRBD2; CDR3: CASSFSGGNADTQYF; DNA: TGTGCCAGCAGCTTTAGCGGGGGGAATGCAGATACGCAGTATTTT
size: .; V: TRBV9; J: TRBJ1-4; D: .; CDR3: CASSVVAQGGNEKLFF; DNA: TGTGCCAGCAGCGTAGTTGCGCAGGGCGGGAATGAAAAACTGTTTTTT
size: few; V: TRBV6-2/TRBV6-3; J: TRBJ2-1; D: TRBD2; CDR3: CASTSPTGTSGFEQFF; DNA: TGTGCCAGCACCTCCCCGACCGGGACTAGCGGTTTTGAGCAGTTCTTC
size: .; V: TRBV28; J: TRBJ1-1; D: .; CDR3: CASSPWAGGFSTEAFF; DNA: TGTGCCAGCAGTCCGTGGGCGGGGGGCTTCAGCACTGAAGCTTTCTTT
size: .; V: TRBV5-1; J: TRBJ2-1; D: .; CDR3: CASSLEGGLNNEQFF; DNA: TGCGCCAGCAGCTTGGAAGGAGGACTTAACAATGAGCAGTTCTTC
size: .; V: TRBV7-9; J: TRBJ2-2; D: .; CDR3: CASSSSSYTGELFF; DNA: TGTGCCAGCAGCTCCTCAAGTTACACCGGGGAGCTGTTTTTT
size: few; V: TRBV7-9; J: TRBJ1-3; D: .; CDR3: CASSFGGYENTIYF; DNA: TGTGCCAGCAGCTTCGGGGGTTATGAAAACACCATATATTTT
size: few; V: TRBV30; J: TRBJ2-7; D: .; CDR3: CAWNRDSGEQYF; DNA: TGTGCCTGGAACCGTGACAGTGGCGAGCAGTACTTC
size: few; V: TRBV15; J: TRBJ2-7; D: TRBD1; CDR3: CATSRRRDRVVEQYF; DNA: TGTGCCACCAGCAGGCGCCGGGACAGGGTAGTCGAGCAGTACTTC
size: .; V: TRBV7-9; J: TRBJ1-1; D: .; CDR3: CASSRPGGHTEAFF; DNA: TGTGCCAGCAGCCGCCCCGGGGGTCACACTGAAGCTTTCTTT
size: few; V: TRBV12-3/TRBV12-4; J: TRBJ2-7; D: .; CDR3: CASSSNLRYHEQYF; DNA: TGTGCCAGCAGTTCAAACCTCAGGTACCACGAGCAGTACTTC
size: few; V: TRBV7-2; J: TRBJ1-3; D: .; CDR3: CASSLVRDGNTIYF; DNA: TGTGCCAGCAGCTTAGTCAGGGATGGAAACACCATATATTTT
size: .; V: TRBV6-2/TRBV6-3; J: TRBJ2-4; D: .; CDR3: CASSYSGSSQYF; DNA: TGTGCCAGCAGTTACTCAGGTAGCAGTCAGTACTTC
size: few; V: TRBV12-3/TRBV12-4; J: TRBJ2-3; D: TRBD2; CDR3: CASTLAGGAVNTQYF; DNA: TGTGCCAGCACCCTAGCGGGGGGGGCCGTGAATACGCAGTATTTT
size: .; V: TRBV10-2; J: TRBJ1-5; D: .; CDR3: CASSVGTQPQHF; DNA: TGCGCCAGCAGTGTCGGTACCCAGCCCCAGCATTTT
size: .; V: TRBV6-5; J: TRBJ1-4; D: .; CDR3: CATRRSLNEKLFF; DNA: TGTGCCACCCGGCGGAGTCTTAATGAAAAACTGTTTTTT
size: many; V: TRBV7-9; J: TRBJ1-1; D: .; CDR3: CASSPGWGLNTEAFF; DNA: TGTGCCAGCAGCCCCGGCTGGGGCCTGAACACTGAAGCTTTCTTT
size: .; V: TRBV10-3; J: TRBJ2-5; D: TRBD2; CDR3: CAIMRAGVEETQYF; DNA: TGTGCCATCATGAGGGCGGGGGTCGAAGAGACCCAGTACTTC
size: .; V: TRBV7-9; J: TRBJ1-6; D: .; CDR3: CASSSTVGGDAGSPLHF; DNA: TGTGCCAGCAGCTCGACCGTGGGGGGCGACGCTGGTTCACCCCTCCACTTT
size: many; V: TRBV25-1; J: TRBJ2-5; D: .; CDR3: CASSRPQETQYF; DNA: TGTGCCAGCAGTCGGCCACAAGAGACCCAGTACTTC
size: few; V: TRBV27; J: TRBJ1-4; D: .; CDR3: CASSSRPGTNEKLFF; DNA: TGTGCCAGCAGTTCCAGACCCGGGACTAATGAAAAACTGTTTTTT
size: many; V: TRBV5-8; J: TRBJ2-7; D: .; CDR3: CASSPPGAYEQYF; DNA: TGTGCCAGCAGCCCCCCCGGGGCCTACGAGCAGTACTTC
size: .; V: TRBV10-3; J: TRBJ1-2; D: .; CDR3: CASHVGQLVENYGYTF; DNA: TGTGCCTCCCATGTTGGGCAACTGGTGGAAAACTATGGCTACACCTTC
size: .; V: TRBV28; J: TRBJ1-1; D: TRBD1; CDR3: CASRSTRQGDSGTEAFF; DNA: TGTGCCAGCAGATCAACTCGACAGGGAGATTCGGGCACTGAAGCTTTCTTT
size: .; V: TRBV7-2; J: TRBJ1-2; D: .; CDR3: CASSQWGPPLGYTF; DNA: TGTGCCAGCAGCCAATGGGGCCCTCCGTTAGGCTACACCTTC